This paragraph covers one T cell receptor (beta chain) sequence. At one end the junction does not follow the germline gene, possibly because of a read error. TCRbeta libraries were built with three rounds of nested PCR, modified from ARM-PCR. In TCRdb, the multiplex PCR reads were re-called with MiXCR into one record per CDR3 protein. This repertoire shows about 200,000 distinct CDR3 sequences, about 71% found once; its top ten account for 20% to 25%. The CDR3 is 13 residues long. Per germline, CDR1 WSHSY and CDR2 SAAADI. These data are taken from a study of tumor and adjacent non-tumor tissue in lung cancer. RNA was extracted from bulk tissue without any cell sorting.

The sequenced sample was lung tumor tissue. The chain joins TRBV10-2 to TRBJ1-6; perhaps TRBD1 as D (6 bases). The sequence derives from a man between 60 and 75 years old with non-small cell lung cancer. CDR3 sequence reads: CVSRGTSNSPLHF. Here the CDR3 DNA reads TGCGTCAGCAGGGGAACGAGTAATTCACCCCTCCACTTT.